This TCR beta chain was recovered during a study of T cell responses to AZD1222 COVID-19 vaccine (dated by TCRdb to the early 2020s). About the study as a whole: AZD1222 recipients given second doses at about 4 weeks or at about 12 weeks were pooled, since spike-specific TCR depth and breadth were not found to differ between the two schedules. TCR sequencing covered some 240 trial participants: nearly 210 given two doses of AZD1222 and approximately 26 given two doses of MenACWY control vaccine. Trial participants were enrolled by age into subgroups of 18-55, 56-69 and 70-plus years, and about 150, 27 and 61 TCR-sequenced participants, respectively, were included in these subgroups.

The CDR3 regions of human TCRbeta chains were analyzed by immunosequencing. Concerning the study's data processing: TCRs in the repertoires were matched against a reference library of SARS-CoV-2-specific TCRs that had been generated with the MIRA antigen-specificity platform. Breadth meant the fraction of unique TCRs that were SARS-CoV-2-associated, whereas depth meant the fraction of total T cells that were SARS-CoV-2-associated. Using the MIRA data, each spike-specific TCR was assigned both to the spike region to which the TCR was reactive and to a CD4 or CD8 class. Log10-transformed breadth and depth values were compared by one-way ANOVA with Sidak's multiple comparisons tests. TCRdb's version of the immuneACCESS table is confined to in-frame rearrangements and falls short of the full clone set. An unresolved V gene accounts for under half of the shortfall where checked; the remainder is of unknown origin. V, J and clone size are those of that table, while D and trimming were read from the DNA. The sample data list just under 85,000 clones, and less than 90% of these were observed just once. The leading ten clones occupy 6.5% to 7.5% of the sample.

Between the V and J ends, shortened by 1 base and 1 base respectively, the junction contains 7 bases. Looking up the germline V gene (reference sequence) yields CDR1 LNHNV and CDR2 YYDKDF. Taken from cysteine to phenylalanine, the CDR3 has 14 residues. Only the CDR3 DNA stays, 42 bases, in frame from base 1. Results the study describes overall, beyond this receptor: In the small 56-69-year group, the increase in depth fell short of significance, most likely because of low power. Participants were mostly white British and included more females than males, and it was suggested by the authors that clonal diversity may have been underestimated. The whole spike protein was spanned by vaccine-associated CD4 TCRs, and dominant responses were seen in regions 160-218 and 743-854. Spike-specific TCR breadth and depth rose significantly after two AZD1222 doses compared with day 0 and with MenACWY recipients. Reportedly, close to half of the unique spike-specific TCRs recognized epitopes lying outside the regions that are mutated in the B.1.351 and B.1.1.7 variants. Conclusions about previously exposed vaccinees are limited because only a handful of AZD1222 recipients were SARS-CoV-2 seropositive at baseline. Because no samples from the day 14 peak response were available, repertoires could be characterized only after the peak T cell response.

The time point tag for this specimen amounts to: baseline before first vaccination. Vaccinee samples came from UK trials COV001 and COV002, including a single-blind randomized controlled phase 2/3 trial of AZD1222 (ChAdOx1 nCoV-19) in healthy adults. Trial participant PBMC samples were collected at day 0 and day 28 after the second dose for TCRbeta chain sequencing. To note about this clone: This receptor's antigen is unknown. Base qualities are not provided; no much larger clone lies one nucleotide away.

The TCR sequence derives from an adult in good health. The sample in question was peripheral blood, obtained on day 0 of AZD1222 vaccination. The sequence links TRBV15 to TRBJ1-1, with the D gene too uncertain to name. At the DNA level, the sequence is TGTGCCACCAGCAGAGTGAAGGAGAACACTGAAGCTTTCTTT. The resulting protein is CATSRVKENTEAFF. The reference TRBV15 and TRBJ1-1 proteins fill in what lies around the CDR3, so the full variable domain reads DAMVIQNPRYQVTQFGKPVTLSCSQTLNHNVMYWYQQKSSQAPKLLFHYYDKDFNNEADTPDNFQSRRPNTSFCFLDIRSPGLGDTAMYLCATSRVKENTEAFFGQGTRLTVV.